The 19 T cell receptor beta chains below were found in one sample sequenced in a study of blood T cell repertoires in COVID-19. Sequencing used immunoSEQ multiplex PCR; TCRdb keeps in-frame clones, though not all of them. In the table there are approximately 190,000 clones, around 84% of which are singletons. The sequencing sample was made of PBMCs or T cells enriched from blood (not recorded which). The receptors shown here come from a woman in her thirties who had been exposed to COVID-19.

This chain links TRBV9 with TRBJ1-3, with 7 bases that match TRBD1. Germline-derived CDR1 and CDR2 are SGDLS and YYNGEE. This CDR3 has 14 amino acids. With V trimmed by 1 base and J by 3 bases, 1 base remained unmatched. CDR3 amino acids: CASSVQGVGNTIYF. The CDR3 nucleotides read TGTGCCAGCAGCGTACAGGGGGTTGGAAACACCATATATTTT.

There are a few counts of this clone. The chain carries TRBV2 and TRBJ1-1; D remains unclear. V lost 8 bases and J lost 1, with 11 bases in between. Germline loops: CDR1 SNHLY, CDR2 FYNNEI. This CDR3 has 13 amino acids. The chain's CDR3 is CASLVIPNTEAFF. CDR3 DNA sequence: TGTGCCAGCCTCGTTATTCCGAACACTGAAGCTTTCTTT.

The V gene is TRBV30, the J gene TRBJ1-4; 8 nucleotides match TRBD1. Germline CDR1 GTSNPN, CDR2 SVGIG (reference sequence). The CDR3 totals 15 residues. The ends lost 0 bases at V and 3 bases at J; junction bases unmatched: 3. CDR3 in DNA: TGTGCCTGGAGTGTACAGGGGGGCCCTAATGAAAAACTGTTTTTT. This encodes CAWSVQGGPNEKLFF.

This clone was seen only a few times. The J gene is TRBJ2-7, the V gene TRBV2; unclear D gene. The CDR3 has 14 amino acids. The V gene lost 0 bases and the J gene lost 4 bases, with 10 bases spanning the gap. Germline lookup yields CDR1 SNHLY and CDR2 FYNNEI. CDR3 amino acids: CASSEAGYSYEQYF. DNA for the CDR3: TGTGCCAGCAGTGAAGCTGGTTATAGTTACGAGCAGTACTTC.

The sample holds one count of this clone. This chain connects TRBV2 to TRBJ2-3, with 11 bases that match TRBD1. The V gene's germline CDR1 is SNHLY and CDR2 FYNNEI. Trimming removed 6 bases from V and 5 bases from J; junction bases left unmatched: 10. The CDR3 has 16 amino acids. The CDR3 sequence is CASSWSGQGAGDTQYF. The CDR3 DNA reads TGTGCCAGCAGCTGGAGCGGACAGGGGGCGGGAGATACGCAGTATTTT.

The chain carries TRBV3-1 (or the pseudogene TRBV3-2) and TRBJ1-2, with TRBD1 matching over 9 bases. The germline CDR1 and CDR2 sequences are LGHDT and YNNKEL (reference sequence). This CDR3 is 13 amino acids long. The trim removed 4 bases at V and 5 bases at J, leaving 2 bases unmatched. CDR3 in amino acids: CASSRTGVYGYTF. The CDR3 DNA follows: TGTGCCAGCAGCCGGACAGGGGTATATGGCTACACCTTC.

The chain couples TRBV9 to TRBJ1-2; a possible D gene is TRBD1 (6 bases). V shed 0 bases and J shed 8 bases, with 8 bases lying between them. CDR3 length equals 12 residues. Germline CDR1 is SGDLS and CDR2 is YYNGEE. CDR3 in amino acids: CASSVGGQGYTF. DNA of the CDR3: TGTGCCAGCAGCGTAGGGGGGCAGGGCTACACCTTC.

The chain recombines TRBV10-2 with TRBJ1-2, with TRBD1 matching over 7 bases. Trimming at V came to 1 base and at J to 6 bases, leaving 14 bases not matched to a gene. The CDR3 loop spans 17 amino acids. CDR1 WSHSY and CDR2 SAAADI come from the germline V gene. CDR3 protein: CASSEFQRADRYNGYTF. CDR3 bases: TGCGCCAGCAGTGAGTTCCAAAGAGCGGACAGGTATAATGGCTACACCTTC.

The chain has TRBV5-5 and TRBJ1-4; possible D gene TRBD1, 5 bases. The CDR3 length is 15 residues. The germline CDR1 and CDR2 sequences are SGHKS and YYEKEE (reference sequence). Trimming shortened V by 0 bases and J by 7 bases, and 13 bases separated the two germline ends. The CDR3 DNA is TGTGCCAGCAGCTTGGGGACATCTATGGGTGAAAAACTGTTTTTT. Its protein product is CASSLGTSMGEKLFF. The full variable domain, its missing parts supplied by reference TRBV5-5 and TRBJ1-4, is DAGVTQSPTHLIKTRGQQVTLRCSPISGHKSVSWYQQVLGQGPQFIFQYYEKEERGRGNFPDRFSARQFPNYSSELNVNALLLGDSALYLCASSLGTSMGEKLFFGSGTQLSVL.

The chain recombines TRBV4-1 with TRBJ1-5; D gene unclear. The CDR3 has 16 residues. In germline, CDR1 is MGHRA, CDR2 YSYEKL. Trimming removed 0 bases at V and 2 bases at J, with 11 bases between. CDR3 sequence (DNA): TGCGCCAGCAGCCAAGATCCCGGGTTTGGCAATCAGCCCCAGCATTTT. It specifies CASSQDPGFGNQPQHF.

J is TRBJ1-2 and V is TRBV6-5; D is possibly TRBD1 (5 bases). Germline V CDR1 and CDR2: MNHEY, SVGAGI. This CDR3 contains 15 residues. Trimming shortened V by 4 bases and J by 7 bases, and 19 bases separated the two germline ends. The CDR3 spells CASSFERGRVGGYTF. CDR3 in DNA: TGTGCCAGCAGTTTCGAACGAGGCAGGGTGGGTGGCTACACCTTC.

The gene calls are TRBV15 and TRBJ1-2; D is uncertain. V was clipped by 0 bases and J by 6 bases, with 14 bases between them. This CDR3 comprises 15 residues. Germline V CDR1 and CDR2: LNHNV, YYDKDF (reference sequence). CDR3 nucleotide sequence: TGTGCCACCAGCAGAGATTTTAGAGGGTCGGATGGCTACACCTTC. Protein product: CATSRDFRGSDGYTF.

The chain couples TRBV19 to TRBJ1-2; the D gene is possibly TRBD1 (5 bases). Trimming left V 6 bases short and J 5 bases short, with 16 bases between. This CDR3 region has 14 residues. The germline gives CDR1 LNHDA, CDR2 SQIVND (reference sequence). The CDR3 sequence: CASRAQVAGYGYTF. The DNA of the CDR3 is TGTGCCAGTAGGGCACAGGTGGCTGGTTATGGCTACACCTTC.

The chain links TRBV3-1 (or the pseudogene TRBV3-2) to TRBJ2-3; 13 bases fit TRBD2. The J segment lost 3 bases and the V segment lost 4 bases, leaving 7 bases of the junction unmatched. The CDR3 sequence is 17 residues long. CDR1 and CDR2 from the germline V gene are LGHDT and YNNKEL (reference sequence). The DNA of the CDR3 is TGTGCCAGCAGCCGAGGGACTAGCGGGATGGGGACAGATACGCAGTATTTT. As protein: CASSRGTSGMGTDTQYF.

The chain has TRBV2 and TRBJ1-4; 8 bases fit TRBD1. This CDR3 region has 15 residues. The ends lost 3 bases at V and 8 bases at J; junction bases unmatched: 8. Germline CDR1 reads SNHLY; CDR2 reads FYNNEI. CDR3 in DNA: TGTGCCAGCAGTGATCCAGGGGGCCCTCGGGAAAAACTGTTTTTT. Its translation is CASSDPGGPREKLFF. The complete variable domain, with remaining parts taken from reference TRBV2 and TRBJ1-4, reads EPEVTQTPSHQVTQMGQEVILRCVPISNHLYFYWYRQILGQKVEFLVSFYNNEISEKSEIFDDQFSVERPDGSNFTLKIRSTKLEDSAMYFCASSDPGGPREKLFFGSGTQLSVL.

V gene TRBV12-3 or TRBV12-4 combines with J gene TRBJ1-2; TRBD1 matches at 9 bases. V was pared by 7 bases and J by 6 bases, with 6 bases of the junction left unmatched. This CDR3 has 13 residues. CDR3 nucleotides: TGTGCCAGCACTAGGGGACAGGGAAATGGCTACACCTTC. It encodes CASTRGQGNGYTF.

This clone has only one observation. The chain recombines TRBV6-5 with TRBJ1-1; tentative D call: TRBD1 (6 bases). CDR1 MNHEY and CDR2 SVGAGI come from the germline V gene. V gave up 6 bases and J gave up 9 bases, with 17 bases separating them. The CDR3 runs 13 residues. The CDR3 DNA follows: TGTGCCAGCAGCATTCGGACAGACGTGCAAGCTTTCTTT. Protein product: CASSIRTDVQAFF.

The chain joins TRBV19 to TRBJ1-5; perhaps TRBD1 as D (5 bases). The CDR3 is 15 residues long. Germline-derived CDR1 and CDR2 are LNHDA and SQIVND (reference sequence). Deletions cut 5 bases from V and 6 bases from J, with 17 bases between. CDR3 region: CASSLDLSRVQPQHF. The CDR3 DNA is TGTGCCAGTAGTCTTGACCTCTCCAGGGTTCAGCCCCAGCATTTT.

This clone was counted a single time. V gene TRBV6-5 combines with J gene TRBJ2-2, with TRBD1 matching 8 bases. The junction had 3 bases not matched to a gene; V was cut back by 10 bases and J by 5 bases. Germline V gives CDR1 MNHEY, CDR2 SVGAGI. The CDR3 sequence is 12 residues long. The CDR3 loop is CANRQGTGELFF. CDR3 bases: TGTGCCAACAGACAGGGGACCGGGGAGCTGTTTTTT.